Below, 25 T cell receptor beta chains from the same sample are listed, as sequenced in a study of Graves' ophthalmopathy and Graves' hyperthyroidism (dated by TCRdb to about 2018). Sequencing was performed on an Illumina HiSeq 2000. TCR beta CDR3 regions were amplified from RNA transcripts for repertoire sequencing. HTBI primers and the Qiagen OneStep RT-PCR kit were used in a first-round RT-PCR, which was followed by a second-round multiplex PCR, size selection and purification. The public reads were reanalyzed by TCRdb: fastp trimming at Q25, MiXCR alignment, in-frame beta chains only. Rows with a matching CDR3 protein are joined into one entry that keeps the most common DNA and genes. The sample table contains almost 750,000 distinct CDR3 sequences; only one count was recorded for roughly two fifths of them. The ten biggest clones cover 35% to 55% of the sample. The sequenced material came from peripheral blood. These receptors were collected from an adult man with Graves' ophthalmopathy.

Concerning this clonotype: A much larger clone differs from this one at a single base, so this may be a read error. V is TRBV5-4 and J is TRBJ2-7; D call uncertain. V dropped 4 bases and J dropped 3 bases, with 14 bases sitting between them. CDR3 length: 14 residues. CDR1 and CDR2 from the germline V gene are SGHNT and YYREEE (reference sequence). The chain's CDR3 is CASSVPGGGYEQYF. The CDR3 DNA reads TGTGCCAGCAGCGTTCCCGGCGGCGGCTACGAGCAGTACTTC.

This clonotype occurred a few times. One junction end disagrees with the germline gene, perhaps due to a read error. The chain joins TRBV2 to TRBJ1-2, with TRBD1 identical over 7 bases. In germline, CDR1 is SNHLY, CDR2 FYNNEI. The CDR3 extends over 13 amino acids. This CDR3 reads CASSEDRVGGYTF. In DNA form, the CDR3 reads TGTGCCAGTAGTGAAGACAGGGTCGGCGGCTACACCTTC.

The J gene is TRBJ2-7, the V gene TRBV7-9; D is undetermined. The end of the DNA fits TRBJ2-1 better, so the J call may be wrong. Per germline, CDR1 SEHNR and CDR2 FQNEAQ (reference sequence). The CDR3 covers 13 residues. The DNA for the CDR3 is TGTGCCAGCAGTGAAGCGAGAGGTAATGAGCAGTTCTTC. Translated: CASSEARGNEQFF.

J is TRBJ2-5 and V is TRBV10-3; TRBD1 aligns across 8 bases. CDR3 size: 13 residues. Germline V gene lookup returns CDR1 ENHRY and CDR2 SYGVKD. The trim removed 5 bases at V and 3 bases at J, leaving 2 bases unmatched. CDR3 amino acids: CAISRQGKETQYF. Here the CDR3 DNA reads TGTGCCATCAGTCGACAGGGGAAAGAGACCCAGTACTTC.

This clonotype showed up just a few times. The CDR3 loop reads CSAIAGTGISNEKLFF. CDR3 DNA: TGCAGTGCTATCGCCGGGACAGGGATTTCTAATGAAAAACTGTTTTTT. V usage is TRBV20-1 and J usage is TRBJ1-4; 9 bases line up with TRBD1. Germline-derived CDR1 and CDR2 are DFQATT and SNEGSKA (reference sequence). The junction had 9 bases not matched to a gene; V was cut back by 4 bases and J by 3 bases. CDR3 length: 16 amino acids.

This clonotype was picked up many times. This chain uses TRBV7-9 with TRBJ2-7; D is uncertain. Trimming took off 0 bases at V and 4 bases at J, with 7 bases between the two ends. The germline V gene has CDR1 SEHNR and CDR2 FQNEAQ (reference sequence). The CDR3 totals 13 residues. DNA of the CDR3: TGTGCCAGCAGCTTAGCCGCTGGTTACGAGCAGTACTTC. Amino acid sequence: CASSLAAGYEQYF.

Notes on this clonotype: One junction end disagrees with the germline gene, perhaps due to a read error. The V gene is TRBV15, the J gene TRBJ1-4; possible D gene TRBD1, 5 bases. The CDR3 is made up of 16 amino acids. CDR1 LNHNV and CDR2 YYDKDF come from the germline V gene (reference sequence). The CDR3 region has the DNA TGTGCCACCAGCAGCGCACCCGGGGCCCAAAATGAAAAACTGCTTTTT. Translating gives CATSSAPGAQNEKLLF. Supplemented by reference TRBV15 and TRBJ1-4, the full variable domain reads DAMVIQNPRYQVTQFGKPVTLSCSQTLNHNVMYWYQQKSSQAPKLLFHYYDKDFNNEADTPDNFQSRRPNTSFCFLDIRSPGLGDTAMYLCATSSAPGAQNEKLLFGSGTQLSVL.

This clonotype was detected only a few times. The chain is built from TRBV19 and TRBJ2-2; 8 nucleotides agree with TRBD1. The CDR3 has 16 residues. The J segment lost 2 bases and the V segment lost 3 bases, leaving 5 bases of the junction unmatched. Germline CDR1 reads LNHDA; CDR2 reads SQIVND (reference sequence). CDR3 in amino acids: CASSIRGPTNTGELFF. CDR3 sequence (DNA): TGTGCCAGTAGTATCAGGGGGCCCACTAACACCGGGGAGCTGTTTTTT.

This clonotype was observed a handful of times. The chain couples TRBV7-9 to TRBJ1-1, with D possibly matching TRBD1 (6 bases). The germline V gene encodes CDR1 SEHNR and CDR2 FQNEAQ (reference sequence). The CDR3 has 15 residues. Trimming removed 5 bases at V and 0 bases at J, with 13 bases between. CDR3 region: CASSPGATLNTEAFF. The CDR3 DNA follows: TGTGCCAGCAGCCCAGGGGCCACATTGAACACTGAAGCTTTCTTT.

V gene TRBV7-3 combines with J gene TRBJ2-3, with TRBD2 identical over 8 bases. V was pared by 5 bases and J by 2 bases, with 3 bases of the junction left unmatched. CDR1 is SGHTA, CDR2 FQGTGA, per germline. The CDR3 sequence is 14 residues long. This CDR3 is CASSRLANTDTQYF. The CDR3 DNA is TGTGCCAGCAGCCGACTAGCGAACACAGATACGCAGTATTTT.

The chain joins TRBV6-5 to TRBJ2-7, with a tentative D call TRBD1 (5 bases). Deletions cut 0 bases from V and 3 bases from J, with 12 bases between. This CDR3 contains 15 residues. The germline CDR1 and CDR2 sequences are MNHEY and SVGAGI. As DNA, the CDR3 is TGTGCCAGCAGTTACTCCGCTCAGGGAATCTACGAGCAGTACTTC. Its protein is CASSYSAQGIYEQYF.

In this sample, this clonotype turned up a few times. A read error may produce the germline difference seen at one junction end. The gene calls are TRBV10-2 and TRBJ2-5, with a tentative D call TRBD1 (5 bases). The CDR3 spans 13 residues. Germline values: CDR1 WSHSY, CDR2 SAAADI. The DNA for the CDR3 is TGTGCCAGCACCACGCCAGGGTGGGAGACCCAGTACTTC. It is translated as CASTTPGWETQYF.

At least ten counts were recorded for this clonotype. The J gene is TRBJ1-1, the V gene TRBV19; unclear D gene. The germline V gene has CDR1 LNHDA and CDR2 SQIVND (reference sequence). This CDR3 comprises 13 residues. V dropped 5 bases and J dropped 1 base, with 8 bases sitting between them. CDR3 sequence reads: CASSGRQNTEAFF. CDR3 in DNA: TGTGCCAGTAGTGGAAGACAGAACACTGAAGCTTTCTTT. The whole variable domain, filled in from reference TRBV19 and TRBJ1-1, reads DGGITQSPKYLFRKEGQNVTLSCEQNLNHDAMYWYRQDPGQGLRLIYYSQIVNDFQKGDIAEGYSVSREKKESFPLTVTSAQKNPTAFYLCASSGRQNTEAFFGQGTRLTVV.

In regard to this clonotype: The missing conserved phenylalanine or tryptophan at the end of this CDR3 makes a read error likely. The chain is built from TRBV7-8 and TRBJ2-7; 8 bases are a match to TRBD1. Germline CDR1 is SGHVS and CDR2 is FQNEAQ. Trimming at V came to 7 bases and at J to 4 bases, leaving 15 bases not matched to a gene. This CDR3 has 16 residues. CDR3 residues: CASTLPRGRGQYEQYY. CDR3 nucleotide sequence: TGTGCCAGCACTCTACCCAGGGGCAGGGGGCAATACGAGCAGTACTAC.

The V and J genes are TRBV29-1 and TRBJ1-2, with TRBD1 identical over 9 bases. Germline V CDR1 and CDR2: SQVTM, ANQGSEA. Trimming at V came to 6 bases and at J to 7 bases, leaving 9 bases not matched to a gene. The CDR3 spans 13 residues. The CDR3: CSVSPGQGGGYTF. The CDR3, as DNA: TGCAGCGTATCCCCGGGACAGGGAGGTGGCTACACCTTC.

The CDR3 loop is CSVERTSGGQETQYF. Written as DNA, the CDR3 is TGCAGCGTTGAACGGACTAGCGGGGGCCAAGAGACCCAGTACTTC. The rearrangement links TRBV29-1 to TRBJ2-5; 13 nucleotides line up with TRBD2. Germline assignment: CDR1 SQVTM and CDR2 ANQGSEA. The junction had 1 base not matched to a gene; V was cut back by 2 bases and J by 1 base. The CDR3 extends over 15 amino acids.

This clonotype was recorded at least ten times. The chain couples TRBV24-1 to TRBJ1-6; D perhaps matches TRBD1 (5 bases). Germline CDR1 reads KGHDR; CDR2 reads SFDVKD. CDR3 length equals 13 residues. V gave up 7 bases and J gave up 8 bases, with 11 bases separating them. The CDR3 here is CATSQGDYSPLHF. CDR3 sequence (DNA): TGTGCCACCAGCCAGGGAGATTATTCACCCCTCCACTTT.

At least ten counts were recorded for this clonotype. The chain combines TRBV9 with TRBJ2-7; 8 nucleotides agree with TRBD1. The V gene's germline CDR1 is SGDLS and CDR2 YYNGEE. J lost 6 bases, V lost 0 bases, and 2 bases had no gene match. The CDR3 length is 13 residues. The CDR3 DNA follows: TGTGCCAGCAGCGTAGCTGGGACAGGCGAGCAGTACTTC. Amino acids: CASSVAGTGEQYF.

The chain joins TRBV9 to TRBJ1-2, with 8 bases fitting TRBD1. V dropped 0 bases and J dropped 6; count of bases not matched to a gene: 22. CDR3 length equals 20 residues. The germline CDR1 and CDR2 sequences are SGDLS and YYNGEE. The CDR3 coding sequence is TGTGCCAGCAGCGTAGTGGACAGGGTCGGATGGAGTGGAATGGGAGATGGCTACACCTTC. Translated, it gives CASSVVDRVGWSGMGDGYTF.

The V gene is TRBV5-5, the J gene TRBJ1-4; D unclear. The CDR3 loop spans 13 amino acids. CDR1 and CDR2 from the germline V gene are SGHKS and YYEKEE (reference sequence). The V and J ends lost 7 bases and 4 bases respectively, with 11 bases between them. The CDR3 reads CASRQALNEKLFF. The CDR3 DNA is TGTGCCAGCCGCCAGGCCCTTAATGAAAAACTGTTTTTT.

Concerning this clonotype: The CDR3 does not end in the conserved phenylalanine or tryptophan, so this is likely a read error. CDR3 in DNA: TGTGCCAGCAGCCAGGAGACCCAGTACGTC. Translating it yields CASSQETQYV. The chain carries TRBV4-2 and TRBJ2-5; D is unclear. Trimming took off 3 bases at V and 5 bases at J, with 1 base between the two ends. The length of the CDR3 is 10 residues. The germline CDR1 and CDR2 sequences are LGHNA and YNFKEQ.

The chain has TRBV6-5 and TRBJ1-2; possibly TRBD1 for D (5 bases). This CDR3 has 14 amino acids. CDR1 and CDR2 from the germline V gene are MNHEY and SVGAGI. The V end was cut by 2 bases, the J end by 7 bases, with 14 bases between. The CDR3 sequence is CASSYGGGEFGYTF. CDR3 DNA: TGTGCCAGCAGTTACGGGGGGGGAGAATTTGGCTACACCTTC.

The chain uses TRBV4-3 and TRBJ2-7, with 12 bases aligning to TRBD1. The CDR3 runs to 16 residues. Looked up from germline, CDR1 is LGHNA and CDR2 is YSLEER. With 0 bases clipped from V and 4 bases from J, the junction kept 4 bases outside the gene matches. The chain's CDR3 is CASSQDTGQGAYEQYF. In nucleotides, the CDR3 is TGCGCCAGCAGCCAAGATACGGGACAGGGGGCTTACGAGCAGTACTTC.

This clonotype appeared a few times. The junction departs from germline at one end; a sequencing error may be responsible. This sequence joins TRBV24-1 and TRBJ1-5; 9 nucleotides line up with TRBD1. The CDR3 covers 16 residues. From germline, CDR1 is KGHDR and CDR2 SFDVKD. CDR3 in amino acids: CASSKRRDRVNQPQHF. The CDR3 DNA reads TGTGCCAGCAGTAAACGCCGGGACAGGGTTAATCAGCCCCAGCATTTT.

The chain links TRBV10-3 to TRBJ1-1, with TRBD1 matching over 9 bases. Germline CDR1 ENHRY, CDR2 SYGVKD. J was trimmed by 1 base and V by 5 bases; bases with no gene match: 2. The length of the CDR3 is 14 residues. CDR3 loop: CAISLQGANTEAFF. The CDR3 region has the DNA TGTGCCATCAGTTTACAGGGGGCGAACACTGAAGCTTTCTTT.